A selection of T cell receptor beta chains follows, all from one sample in a study of shared clonotypes between healthy human individuals. Here immunoSEQ multiplex PCR was the method, and the copy in TCRdb shows in-frame clones only, minus some. The repertoire holds some 2,500,000 clones, with 85% to 95% as singletons. Sequenced: naive CD4+ T cells from PBMCs. The receptors derive from a man aged 18 to 29 in good health. Some clones in this sample may be carry-over from other donors' samples. The CDR3 runs from the conserved cysteine through the conserved F or W. The D gene is left open where the match is weak. The listing skips clone size in some rows; elsewhere it reads once, few, many or a size class.

clone size | J gene | D gene | V gene | CDR3 DNA | CDR3 protein
NA | TRBJ2-7 | TRBD1 | TRBV6-5 | TGTGCCAGCACCCCGGGACAGGGCCGCTACGAGCAGTACTTC | CASTPGQGRYEQYF
once | TRBJ2-5 | NA | TRBV11-3 | TGTGCCAGCAGCTCGGGCGGGCCGAGTGAAGAGACCCAGTACTTC | CASSSGGPSEETQYF
NA | TRBJ1-1 | NA | TRBV2 | TGTGCCAGCAGTGAAGGGGGGCGCCGACGGGGCACTGAAGCTTTCTTT | CASSEGGRRRGTEAFF
once | TRBJ1-1 | NA | TRBV5-6 | TGTGCCAGCAGCCCCCGTGGGGCGACTGAAGCTTTCTTT | CASSPRGATEAFF
NA | TRBJ2-1 | NA | TRBV2 | TGTGCCAGCAGGGATAAACCGGGACCGACCAATGAGCAGTTCTTC | CASRDKPGPTNEQFF
NA | TRBJ1-1 | NA | TRBV18 | TGTGCCAGCTCACCATTTCGGGACGGCTTTTCTGAAGCTTTCTTT | CASSPFRDGFSEAFF
NA | TRBJ2-3 | NA | TRBV5-1 | TGCGCCAGCAGCGGCGGGATCAGCACAGATACGCAGTATTTT | CASSGGISTDTQYF
NA | TRBJ2-5 | NA | TRBV5-1 | TGCGCCAGCAGCTTGGGGTTGGAGACCCAGTACTTC | CASSLGLETQYF
NA | TRBJ1-2 | NA | TRBV11-1 | TGTGCCAGCAGCTTGAGGGGGTTCGAGCTGAAGGGCTACACCTTC | CASSLRGFELKGYTF
NA | TRBJ2-6 | NA | TRBV7-2 | TGTGCCAGCAGCTGGCAGGTTTCCTCTGGGGCCAACGTCCTGACTTTC | CASSWQVSSGANVLTF
NA | TRBJ1-6 | TRBD1 | TRBV30 | TGTGCCTGGAGTGTCACAGGGGGCTTGACTTCACCCCTCCACTTT | CAWSVTGGLTSPLHF
NA | TRBJ2-6 | TRBD1 | TRBV28 | TGTGCCCTCCGGGACAGGGGCCTCTCTGGGGCCAACGTCCTGACTTTC | CALRDRGLSGANVLTF